This is a list of T cell receptor beta chains from one sample in a study of graft-versus-host responses after intestinal transplantation. Sequencing was performed with immunoSEQ multiplex PCR; in TCRdb, only in-frame clones are kept and a portion is missing. The sample contains about 7,600 clones, around four fifths of which appear only once. Sequenced material: ileum tissue, taken approximately 120 days after transplant. These receptors all stem from a human patient who received an intestinal transplant, so some T cells may come from the graft donor. The conserved cysteine and the conserved F or W are not part of the CDR3 here.

j_call	v_call	cdr3_aa
NA	TRBV10-3	AISESGTRIYEQY
TRBJ2-7	TRBV7-8	ASSLVTRYPYEQY
TRBJ1-2	TRBV6-6	ASTFFEGYGYT
TRBJ1-6	TRBV27	ASRAGGSYNSPLH
TRBJ1-1	TRBV7-9	ASSLAIGQEAEAF
TRBJ2-1	TRBV5-1	ASSLQGNEQF
TRBJ2-7	TRBV6-1	ASSEDVAYEQY
TRBJ2-7	TRBV18	ASSPRLSGSSYEQY
TRBJ2-2	TRBV23-1	ASRPRQGGTGELF
TRBJ2-1	TRBV19	ASSIQQHNEQF
TRBJ2-1	TRBV10-3	AIKGTSGYNEQF
TRBJ1-3	TRBV5-4	ASSADRNTIY
TRBJ2-5	TRBV5-6	ASSLLSGGGETQY
TRBJ1-1	TRBV25-1	ASSYNRLGQGADTEAF
TRBJ2-1	TRBV5-5	ASSRTSGRAVDQF
TRBJ2-7	TRBV2	ASSELITSSYEQY
TRBJ1-1	TRBV7-3	ASSLRSEGTEAF
TRBJ2-7	TRBV7-9	ASSLAGGAFYEQY
TRBJ2-3	TRBV2	ASSDRYTDTQY
TRBJ2-3	TRBV10-3	AISESGDTQY
TRBJ2-3	TRBV6-5	ASSYSGGAGDTQY
NA	TRBV5-1	ASSKALTGTSNAYEQY
TRBJ2-2	TRBV6-5	ASSYQDRVDTGELF
TRBJ2-1	TRBV5-5	ASSFGSGTGLAQF
TRBJ2-7	TRBV9	ASSVGVSSYEQY
TRBJ2-5	TRBV7-5	VRSPFDRDQEAQY
TRBJ1-2	TRBV6-1	ASSAGGPYGYT
TRBJ2-1	TRBV7-9	ASNPRGLAGGPSYNEQF
TRBJ2-2	TRBV29-1	SVDRRECELF
TRBJ2-7	TRBV19	ASSPLAGGTYEQY
TRBJ1-2	TRBV9	ASSVGNYGYT
TRBJ2-5	TRBV11-2	ASSRDRGRFLVRGETQY
TRBJ2-7	TRBV7-9	ASSFLAGGYEQY
TRBJ1-1	TRBV5-1	ASSLVGFEAF
TRBJ1-1	TRBV19	ASSILLGTEAF